This T cell receptor beta chain derives from a study of blood T cell repertoires in COVID-19. About the study: The United States, Italy and Spain were the sources of the acute and convalescent COVID-19 samples. T cells, B-cell-depleted T cells, or PBMCs provided the cDNA or gDNA that served as material.

Only a few counts were recorded for this clone. The protocol was immunoSEQ multiplex PCR, while the TCRdb copy is restricted to in-frame clones and leaves out a portion. The data show hundreds of thousands of clones, with about 80% seen just once and roughly 4% held by the top ten. The sample was PBMCs or T cells enriched from blood (not recorded which). This sequence originates from a man under 40 with acute COVID-19.

CDR3 in DNA: TGTGCCAGCAGTTACAGGGGGAGCACCGGGGAGCTGTTTTTT. It translates to CASSYRGSTGELFF. The genes are TRBV5-6 and TRBJ2-2; TRBD1 agrees at 8 bases. J lost 4 bases, V lost 5 bases, and 4 bases had no gene match. From germline, CDR1 is SGHDT and CDR2 YYEEEE. There are 14 residues in the CDR3.